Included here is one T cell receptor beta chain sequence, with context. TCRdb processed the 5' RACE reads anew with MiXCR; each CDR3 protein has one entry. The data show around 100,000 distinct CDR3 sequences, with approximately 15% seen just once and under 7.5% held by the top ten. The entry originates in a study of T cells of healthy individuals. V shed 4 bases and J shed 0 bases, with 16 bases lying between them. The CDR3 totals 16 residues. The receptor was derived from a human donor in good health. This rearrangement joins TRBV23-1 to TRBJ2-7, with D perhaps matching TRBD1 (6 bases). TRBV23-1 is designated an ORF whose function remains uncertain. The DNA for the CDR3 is TGCGCCAGCAGTCGCACTCGACAGGACTTCTCCTACGAGCAGTACTTC. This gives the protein CASSRTRQDFSYEQYF.